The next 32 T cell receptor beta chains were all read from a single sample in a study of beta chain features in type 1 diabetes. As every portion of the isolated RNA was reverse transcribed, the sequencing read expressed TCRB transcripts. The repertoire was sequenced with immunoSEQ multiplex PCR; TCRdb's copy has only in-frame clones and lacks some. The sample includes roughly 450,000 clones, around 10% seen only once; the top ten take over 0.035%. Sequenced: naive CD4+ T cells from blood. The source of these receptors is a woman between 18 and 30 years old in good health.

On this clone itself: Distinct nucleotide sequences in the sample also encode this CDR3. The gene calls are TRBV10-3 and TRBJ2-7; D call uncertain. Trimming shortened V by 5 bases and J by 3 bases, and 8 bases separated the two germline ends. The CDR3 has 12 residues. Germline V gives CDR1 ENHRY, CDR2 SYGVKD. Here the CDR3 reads CAISSDLYEQYF. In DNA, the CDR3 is TGTGCCATCAGTTCGGACCTCTACGAGCAGTACTTC.

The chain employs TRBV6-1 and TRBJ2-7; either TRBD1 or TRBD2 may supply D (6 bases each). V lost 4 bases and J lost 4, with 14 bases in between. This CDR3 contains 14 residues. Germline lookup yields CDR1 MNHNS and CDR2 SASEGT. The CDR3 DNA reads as TGTGCCAGCAGTGTCGAGGGGGGAGTTTACGAGCAGTACGTC. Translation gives CASSVEGGVYEQYV.

CDR3 amino acids: CASRPQGQNTEAFF. The CDR3 coding sequence is TGTGCCAGCAGACCTCAGGGACAGAACACTGAAGCTTTCTTT. V and J are TRBV28 and TRBJ1-1; TRBD1 is a possible D gene (6 bases). In germline, CDR1 is MDHEN, CDR2 SYDVKM. The CDR3 spans 14 residues. The ends were cut back, 6 bases at V and 1 base at J, with 12 bases in the middle. Filled out from reference TRBV28 and TRBJ1-1, the complete variable domain reads DVKVTQSSRYLVKRTGEKVFLECVQDMDHENMFWYRQDPGLGLRLIYFSYDVKMKEKGDIPEGYSVSREKKERFSLILESASTNQTSMYLCASRPQGQNTEAFFGQGTRLTVV.

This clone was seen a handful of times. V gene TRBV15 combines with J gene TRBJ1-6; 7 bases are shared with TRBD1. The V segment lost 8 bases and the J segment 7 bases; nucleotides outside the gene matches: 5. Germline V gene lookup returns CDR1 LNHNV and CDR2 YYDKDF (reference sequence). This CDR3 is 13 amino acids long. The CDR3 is CATGRDRNSPLHF. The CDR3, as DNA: TGTGCCACCGGCCGGGACAGAAATTCACCCCTCCACTTT.

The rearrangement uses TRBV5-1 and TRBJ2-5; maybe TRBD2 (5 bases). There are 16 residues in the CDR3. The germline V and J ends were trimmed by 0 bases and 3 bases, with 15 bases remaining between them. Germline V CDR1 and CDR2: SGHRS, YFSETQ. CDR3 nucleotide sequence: TGCGCCAGCAGCTTGGGATATCAGGAGGCAGAAGAGACCCAGTACTTC. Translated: CASSLGYQEAEETQYF.

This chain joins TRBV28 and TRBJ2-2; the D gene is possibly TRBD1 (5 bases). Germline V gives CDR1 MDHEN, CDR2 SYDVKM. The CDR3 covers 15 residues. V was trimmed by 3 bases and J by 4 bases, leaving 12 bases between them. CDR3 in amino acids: CASSFLGVSTGELFF. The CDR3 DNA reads TGTGCCAGCAGTTTCTTAGGGGTTTCCACCGGGGAGCTGTTTTTT.

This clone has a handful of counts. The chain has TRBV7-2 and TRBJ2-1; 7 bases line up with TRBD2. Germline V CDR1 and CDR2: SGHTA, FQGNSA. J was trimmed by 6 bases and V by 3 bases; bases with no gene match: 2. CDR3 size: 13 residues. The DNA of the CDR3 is TGTGCCAGCAGCTTGACTAGCCTCAATGAGCAGTTCTTC. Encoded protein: CASSLTSLNEQFF.

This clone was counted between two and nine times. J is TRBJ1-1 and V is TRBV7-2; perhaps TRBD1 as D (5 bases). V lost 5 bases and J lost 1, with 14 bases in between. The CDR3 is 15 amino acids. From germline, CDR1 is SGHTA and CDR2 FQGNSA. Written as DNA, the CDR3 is TGTGCCAGCAGCCTCAGTCCCACAGGGAACACTGAAGCTTTCTTT. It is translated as CASSLSPTGNTEAFF.

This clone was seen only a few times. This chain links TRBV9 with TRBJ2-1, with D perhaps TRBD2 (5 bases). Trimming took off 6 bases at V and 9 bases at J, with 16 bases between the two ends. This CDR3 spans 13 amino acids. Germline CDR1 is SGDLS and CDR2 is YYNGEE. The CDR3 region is CASTGEGGGEQFF. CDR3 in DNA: TGTGCCAGCACCGGCGAAGGAGGTGGTGAGCAGTTCTTC.

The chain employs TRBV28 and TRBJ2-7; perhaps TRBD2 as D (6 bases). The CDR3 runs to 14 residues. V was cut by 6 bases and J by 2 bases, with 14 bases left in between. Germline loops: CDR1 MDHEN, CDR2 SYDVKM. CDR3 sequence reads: CASSFGGSAYEQYV. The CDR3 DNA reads TGTGCCAGCAGCTTTGGGGGGTCGGCCTACGAGCAGTACGTC.

The CDR3 sequence: CASSYRRRSYNEQFF. CDR3 in DNA: TGTGCCAGCAGTTACAGGCGCCGCTCCTACAATGAGCAGTTCTTC. The chain employs TRBV14 and TRBJ2-1; a possible D gene is TRBD1 (5 bases). V was pared by 6 bases and J by 0 bases, with 12 bases between. Germline values: CDR1 SGHDN, CDR2 FVKESK. CDR3 length: 15 amino acids.

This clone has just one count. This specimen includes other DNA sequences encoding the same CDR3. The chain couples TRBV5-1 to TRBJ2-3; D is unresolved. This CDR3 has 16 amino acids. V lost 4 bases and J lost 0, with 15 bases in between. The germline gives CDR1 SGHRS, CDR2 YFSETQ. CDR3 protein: CASSATRTASTDTQYF. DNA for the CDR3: TGCGCCAGCAGCGCCACCAGGACGGCTAGCACAGATACGCAGTATTTT.

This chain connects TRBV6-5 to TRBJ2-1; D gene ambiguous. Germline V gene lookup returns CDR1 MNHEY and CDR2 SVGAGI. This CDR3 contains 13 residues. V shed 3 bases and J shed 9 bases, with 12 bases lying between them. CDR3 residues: CASSYRVMGEQFF. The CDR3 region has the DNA TGTGCCAGCAGTTATCGGGTTATGGGTGAGCAGTTCTTC.

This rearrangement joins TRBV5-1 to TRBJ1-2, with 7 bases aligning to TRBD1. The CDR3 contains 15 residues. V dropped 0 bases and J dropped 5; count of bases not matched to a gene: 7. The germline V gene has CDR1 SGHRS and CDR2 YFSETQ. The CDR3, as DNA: TGCGCCAGCAGCTTGGGGACAGGAGCGAAGTATGGCTACACCTTC. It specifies CASSLGTGAKYGYTF.

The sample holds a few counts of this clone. For the CDR3, the DNA is TGTGCCAGCAGTTACGCTGGGGCAGATACGCAGTATTTT. This translates into CASSYAGADTQYF. V is TRBV6-6 and J is TRBJ2-3, with D unresolved. V was shortened by 2 bases and J by 4 bases, with 7 bases between the two germline ends. Germline V gives CDR1 MNHNY, CDR2 SVGAGI (reference sequence). This CDR3 is 13 amino acids long.

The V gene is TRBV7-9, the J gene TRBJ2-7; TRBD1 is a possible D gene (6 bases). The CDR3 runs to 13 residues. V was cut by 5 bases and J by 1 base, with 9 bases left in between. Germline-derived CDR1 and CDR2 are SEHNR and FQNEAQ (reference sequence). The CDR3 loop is CASSSRGSYEQYV. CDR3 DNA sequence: TGTGCCAGCAGCAGCAGGGGTTCCTACGAGCAGTACGTC.

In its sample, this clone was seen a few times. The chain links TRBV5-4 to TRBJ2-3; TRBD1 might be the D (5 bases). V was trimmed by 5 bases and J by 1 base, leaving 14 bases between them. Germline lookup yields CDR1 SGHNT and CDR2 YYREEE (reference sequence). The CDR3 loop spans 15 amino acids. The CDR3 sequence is CASSPGFVGTDTQYF. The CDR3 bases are TGTGCCAGCAGTCCAGGGTTCGTAGGCACAGATACGCAGTATTTT.

The DNA of the CDR3 is TGTGCCAGCAGCGCAACCGGGACAGCGCACGAGCAGTACTTC. Translation gives CASSATGTAHEQYF. The V call is TRBV9, the J call TRBJ2-7, with TRBD1 matching 7 bases. After removal of 3 bases from V and 5 bases from J, the junction contained 8 bases not matched to a gene. There are 14 residues in the CDR3. Germline V CDR1 and CDR2: SGDLS, YYNGEE. Full variable domain (outside the CDR3, taken from reference TRBV9 and TRBJ2-7): DSGVTQTPKHLITATGQRVTLRCSPRSGDLSVYWYQQSLDQGLQFLIQYYNGEERAKGNILERFSAQQFPDLHSELNLSSLELGDSALYFCASSATGTAHEQYFGPGTRLTVT.

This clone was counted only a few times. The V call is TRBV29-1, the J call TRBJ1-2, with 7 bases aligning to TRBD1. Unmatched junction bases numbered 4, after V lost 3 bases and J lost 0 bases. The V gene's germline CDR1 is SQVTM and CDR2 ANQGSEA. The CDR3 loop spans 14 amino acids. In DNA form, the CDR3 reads TGCAGCGTTGATGGGGACAGTCCTAACTATGGCTACACCTTC. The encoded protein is CSVDGDSPNYGYTF.

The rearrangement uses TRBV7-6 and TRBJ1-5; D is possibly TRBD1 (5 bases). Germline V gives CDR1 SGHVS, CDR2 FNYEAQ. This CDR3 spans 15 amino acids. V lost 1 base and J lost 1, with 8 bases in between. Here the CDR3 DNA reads TGTGCCAGCAGCTTAGGGGGGACCAGCAATCAGCCCCAGCATTTT. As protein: CASSLGGTSNQPQHF.

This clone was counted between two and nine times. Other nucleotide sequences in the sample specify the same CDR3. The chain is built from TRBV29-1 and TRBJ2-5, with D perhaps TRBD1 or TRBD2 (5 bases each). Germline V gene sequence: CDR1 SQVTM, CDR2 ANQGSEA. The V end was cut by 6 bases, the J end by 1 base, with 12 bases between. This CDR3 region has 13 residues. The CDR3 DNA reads TGCAGCGTCGGACGGGACCTCCAAGAGACCCAGTACTTC. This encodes CSVGRDLQETQYF. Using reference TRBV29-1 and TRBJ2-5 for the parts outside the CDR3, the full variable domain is SAVISQKPSRDICQRGTSLTIQCQVDSQVTMMFWYRQQPGQSLTLIATANQGSEATYESGFVIDKFPISRPNLTFSTLTVSNMSPEDSSIYLCSVGRDLQETQYFGPGTRLLVL.

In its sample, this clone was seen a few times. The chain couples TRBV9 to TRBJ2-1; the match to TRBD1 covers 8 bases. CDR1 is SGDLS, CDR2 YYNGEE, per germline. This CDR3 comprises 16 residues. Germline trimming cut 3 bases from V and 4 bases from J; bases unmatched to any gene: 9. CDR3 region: CASSGLGDRFYNEQFF. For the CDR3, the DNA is TGTGCCAGCAGCGGGTTAGGGGACAGGTTTTACAATGAGCAGTTCTTC.

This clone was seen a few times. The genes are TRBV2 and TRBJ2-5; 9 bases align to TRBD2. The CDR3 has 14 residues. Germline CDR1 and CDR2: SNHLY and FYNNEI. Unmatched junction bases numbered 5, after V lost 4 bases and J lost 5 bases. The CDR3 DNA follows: TGTGCCAGCAGTGGAGCGGGAGGCTTGGAGACCCAGTACTTC. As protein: CASSGAGGLETQYF. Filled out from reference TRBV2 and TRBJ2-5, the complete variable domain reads EPEVTQTPSHQVTQMGQEVILRCVPISNHLYFYWYRQILGQKVEFLVSFYNNEISEKSEIFDDQFSVERPDGSNFTLKIRSTKLEDSAMYFCASSGAGGLETQYFGPGTRLLVL.

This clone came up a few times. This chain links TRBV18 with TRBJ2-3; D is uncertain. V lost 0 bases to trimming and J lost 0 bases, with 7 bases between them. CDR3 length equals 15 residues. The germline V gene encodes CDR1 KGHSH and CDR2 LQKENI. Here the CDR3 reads CASSPPGSSTDTQYF. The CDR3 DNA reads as TGTGCCAGCTCACCACCGGGCAGTAGCACAGATACGCAGTATTTT.

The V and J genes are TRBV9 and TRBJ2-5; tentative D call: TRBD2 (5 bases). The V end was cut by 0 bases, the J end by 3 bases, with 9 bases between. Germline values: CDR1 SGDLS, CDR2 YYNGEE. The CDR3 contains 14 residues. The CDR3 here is CASSVGSGKETQYF. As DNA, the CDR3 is TGTGCCAGCAGCGTAGGGTCGGGAAAAGAGACCCAGTACTTC.

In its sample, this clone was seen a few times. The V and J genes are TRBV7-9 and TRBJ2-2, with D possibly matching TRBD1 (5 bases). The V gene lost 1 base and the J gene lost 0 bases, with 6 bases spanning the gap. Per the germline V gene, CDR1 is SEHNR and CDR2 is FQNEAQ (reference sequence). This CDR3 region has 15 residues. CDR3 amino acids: CASSLGRANTGELFF. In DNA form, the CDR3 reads TGTGCCAGCAGCTTAGGCAGGGCGAACACCGGGGAGCTGTTTTTT.

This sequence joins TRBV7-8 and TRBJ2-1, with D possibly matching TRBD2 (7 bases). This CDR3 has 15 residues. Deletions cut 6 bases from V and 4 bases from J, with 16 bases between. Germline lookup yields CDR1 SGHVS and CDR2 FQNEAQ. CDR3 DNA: TGTGCCAGCAGACCAGGGAGGGGGGATTACAATGAGCAGTTCTTC. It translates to CASRPGRGDYNEQFF.

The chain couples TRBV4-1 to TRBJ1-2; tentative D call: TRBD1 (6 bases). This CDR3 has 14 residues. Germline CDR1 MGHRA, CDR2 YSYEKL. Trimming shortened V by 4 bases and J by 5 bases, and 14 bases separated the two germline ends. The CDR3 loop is CASSRPDRNYGYTF. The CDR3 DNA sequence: TGCGCCAGCAGCCGACCGGACAGAAATTATGGCTACACCTTC.

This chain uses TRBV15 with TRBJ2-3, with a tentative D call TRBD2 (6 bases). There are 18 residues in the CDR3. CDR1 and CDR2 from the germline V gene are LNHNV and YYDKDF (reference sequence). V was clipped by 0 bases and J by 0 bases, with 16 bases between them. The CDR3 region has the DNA TGTGCCACCAGCAGAGATGTTTCCGGCGGGGAGAGCACAGATACGCAGTATTTT. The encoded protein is CATSRDVSGGESTDTQYF. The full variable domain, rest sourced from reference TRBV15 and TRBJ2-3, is DAMVIQNPRYQVTQFGKPVTLSCSQTLNHNVMYWYQQKSSQAPKLLFHYYDKDFNNEADTPDNFQSRRPNTSFCFLDIRSPGLGDTAMYLCATSRDVSGGESTDTQYFGPGTRLTVL.

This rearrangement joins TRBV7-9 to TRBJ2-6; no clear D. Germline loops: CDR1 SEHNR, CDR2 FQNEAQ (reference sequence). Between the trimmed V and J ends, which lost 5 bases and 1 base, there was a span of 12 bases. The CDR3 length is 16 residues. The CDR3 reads CASSRALGSGANVLTF. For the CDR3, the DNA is TGTGCCAGCAGCCGGGCCCTTGGGTCTGGGGCCAACGTCCTGACTTTC. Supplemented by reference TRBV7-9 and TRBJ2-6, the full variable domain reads DTGVSQNPRHKITKRGQNVTFRCDPISEHNRLYWYRQTLGQGPEFLTYFQNEAQLEKSRLLSDRFSAERPKGSFSTLEIQRTEQGDSAMYLCASSRALGSGANVLTFGAGSRLTVL.

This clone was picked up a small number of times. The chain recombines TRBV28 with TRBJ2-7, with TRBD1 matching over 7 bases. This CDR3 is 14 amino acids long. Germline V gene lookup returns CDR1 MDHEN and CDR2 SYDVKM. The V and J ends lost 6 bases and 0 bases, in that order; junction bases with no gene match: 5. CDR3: CASSEYRGSYEQYV. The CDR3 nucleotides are TGTGCCAGCAGCGAATACAGGGGCTCCTACGAGCAGTACGTC.

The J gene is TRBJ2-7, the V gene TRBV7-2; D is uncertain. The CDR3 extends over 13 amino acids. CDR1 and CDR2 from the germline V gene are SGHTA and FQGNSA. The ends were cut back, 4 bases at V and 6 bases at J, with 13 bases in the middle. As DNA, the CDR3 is TGTGCCAGCAGCTCAGAACGAGAAGGCGAGCAGTACGTC. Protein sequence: CASSSEREGEQYV.